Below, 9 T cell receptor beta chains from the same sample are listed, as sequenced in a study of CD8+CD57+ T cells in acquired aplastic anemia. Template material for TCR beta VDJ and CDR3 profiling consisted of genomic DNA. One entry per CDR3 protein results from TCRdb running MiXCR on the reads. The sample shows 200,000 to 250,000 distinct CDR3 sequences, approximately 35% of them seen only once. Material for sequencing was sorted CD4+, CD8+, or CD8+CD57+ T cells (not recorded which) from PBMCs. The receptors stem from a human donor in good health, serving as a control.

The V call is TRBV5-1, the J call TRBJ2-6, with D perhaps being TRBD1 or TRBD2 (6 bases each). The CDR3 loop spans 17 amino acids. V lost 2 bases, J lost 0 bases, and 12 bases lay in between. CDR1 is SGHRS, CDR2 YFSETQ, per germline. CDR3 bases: TGCGCCAGCAGCTTTGGGGGGCCCCTCTCTGGGGCCAACGTCCTGACTTTC. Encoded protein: CASSFGGPLSGANVLTF.

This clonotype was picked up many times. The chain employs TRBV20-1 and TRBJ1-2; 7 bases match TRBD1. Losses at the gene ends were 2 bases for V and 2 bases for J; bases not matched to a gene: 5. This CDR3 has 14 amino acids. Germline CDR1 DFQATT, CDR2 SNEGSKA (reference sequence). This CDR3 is CSARPTTGNYGYTF. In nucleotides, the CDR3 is TGCAGTGCTAGACCCACGACAGGGAACTATGGCTACACCTTC.

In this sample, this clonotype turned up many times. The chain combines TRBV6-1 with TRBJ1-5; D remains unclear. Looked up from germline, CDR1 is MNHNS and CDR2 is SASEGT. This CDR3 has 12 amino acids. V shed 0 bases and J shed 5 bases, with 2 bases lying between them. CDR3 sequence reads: CASSEAYQPQHF. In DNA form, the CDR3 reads TGTGCCAGCAGTGAAGCGTATCAGCCCCAGCATTTT.

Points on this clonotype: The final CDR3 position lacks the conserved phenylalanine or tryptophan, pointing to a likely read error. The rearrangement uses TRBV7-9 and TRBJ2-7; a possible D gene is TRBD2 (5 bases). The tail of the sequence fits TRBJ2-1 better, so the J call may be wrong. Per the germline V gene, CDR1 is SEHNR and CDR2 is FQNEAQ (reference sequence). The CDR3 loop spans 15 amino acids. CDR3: CASSLASVSSYEQFL. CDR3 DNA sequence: TGTGCCAGCAGCTTAGCTAGCGTATCCTCCTACGAGCAGTTCCTC.

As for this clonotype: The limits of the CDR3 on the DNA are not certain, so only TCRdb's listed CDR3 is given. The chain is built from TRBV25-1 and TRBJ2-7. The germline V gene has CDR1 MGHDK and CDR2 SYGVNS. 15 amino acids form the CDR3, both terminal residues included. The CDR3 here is CACSARAHSTYEQYF.

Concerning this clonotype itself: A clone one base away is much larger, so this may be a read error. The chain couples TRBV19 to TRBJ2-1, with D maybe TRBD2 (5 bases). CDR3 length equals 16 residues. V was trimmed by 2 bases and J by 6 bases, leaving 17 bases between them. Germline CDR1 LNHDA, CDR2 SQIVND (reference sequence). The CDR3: CASSISAGSSGNEQFF. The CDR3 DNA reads TGTGCCAGTAGTATATCTGCGGGCTCCAGTGGCAATGAGCAGTTCTTC.

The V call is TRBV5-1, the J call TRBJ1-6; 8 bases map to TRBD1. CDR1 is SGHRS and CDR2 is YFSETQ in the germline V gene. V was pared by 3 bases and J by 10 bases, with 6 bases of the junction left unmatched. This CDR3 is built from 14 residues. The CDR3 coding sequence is TGCGCCAGCAGCTCAAGGACAGGGAGCTCACCCCTCCACTTT. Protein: CASSSRTGSSPLHF.

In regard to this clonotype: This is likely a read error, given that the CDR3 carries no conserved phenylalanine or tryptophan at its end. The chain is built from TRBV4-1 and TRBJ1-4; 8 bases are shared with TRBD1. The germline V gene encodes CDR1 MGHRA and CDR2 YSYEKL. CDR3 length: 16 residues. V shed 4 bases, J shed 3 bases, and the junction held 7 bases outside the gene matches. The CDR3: CASSRPDRGPNEKLFL. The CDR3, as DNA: TGCGCCAGCAGCCGCCCAGACAGGGGTCCTAATGAAAAACTGTTTCTT.

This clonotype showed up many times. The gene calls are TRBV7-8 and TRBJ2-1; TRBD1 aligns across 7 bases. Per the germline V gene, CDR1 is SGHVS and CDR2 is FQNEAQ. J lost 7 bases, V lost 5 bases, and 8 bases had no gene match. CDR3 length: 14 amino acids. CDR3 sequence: CASSHSDRPNEQFF. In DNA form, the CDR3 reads TGTGCCAGCAGCCATTCGGACAGGCCTAATGAGCAGTTCTTC. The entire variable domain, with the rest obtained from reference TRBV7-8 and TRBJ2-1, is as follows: GAGVSQSPRYKVAKRGQDVALRCDPISGHVSLFWYQQALGQGPEFLTYFQNEAQLDKSGLPSDRFFAERPEGSVSTLKIQRTQQEDSAVYLCASSHSDRPNEQFFGPGTRLTVL.